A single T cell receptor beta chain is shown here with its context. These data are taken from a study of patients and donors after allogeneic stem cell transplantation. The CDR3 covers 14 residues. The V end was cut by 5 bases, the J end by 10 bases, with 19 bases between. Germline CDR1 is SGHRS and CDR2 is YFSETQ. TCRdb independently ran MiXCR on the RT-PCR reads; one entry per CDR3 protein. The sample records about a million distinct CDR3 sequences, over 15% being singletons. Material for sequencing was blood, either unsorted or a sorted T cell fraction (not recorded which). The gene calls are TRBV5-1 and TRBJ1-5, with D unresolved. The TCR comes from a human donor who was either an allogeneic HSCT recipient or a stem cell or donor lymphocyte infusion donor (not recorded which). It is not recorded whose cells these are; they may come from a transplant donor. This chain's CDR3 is CASSRDGQYEPQHF. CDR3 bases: TGCGCCAGCAGTCGTGACGGCCAGTATGAACCCCAGCATTTT.